A selection of T cell receptor beta chains follows, all from one sample in a study of cytomegalovirus exposure and HLA in healthy donors. Generated by immunoSEQ multiplex PCR, the TCRdb table keeps only in-frame clones and is missing some. This table holds 50,000 or so clones, around 70% found once. Sequenced: PBMCs. Every receptor here comes from a woman between 50 and 59 years old in good health and CMV-seronegative. The CDR3 runs from the conserved cysteine through the conserved F or W. Each record gives: J gene, V gene, clone size, D gene, CDR3 DNA, CDR3 protein. The D gene is left open where the match is weak. Clone size is not always given. Where it is, it says once, few, many or a class for expanded clones.

>TRBJ2-1|TRBV29-1|few|.
TGCAGCGTTGAAACCGGGAACAGGGACGATGAGCAGTTCTTC
CSVETGNRDDEQFF
>TRBJ2-7|TRBV28|.|TRBD1
TGTGCCAGCAGGTCCACAGGGGGCCGATCCTACGAGCAGTACTTC
CASRSTGGRSYEQYF
>TRBJ2-1|TRBV14|.|TRBD2
TGTGCCAGCAGCCGGAGACTAGCGGTAGAGAATGAGCAGTTCTTC
CASSRRLAVENEQFF
>TRBJ2-1|TRBV4-3|once|.
TGCGCCAGCAGCCAAGAGGAGGGGAATGAGCAGTTCTTC
CASSQEEGNEQFF
>TRBJ2-7|TRBV5-1|.|.
TGCGCCAGCAGCTTGGGGTTGGAGAGGGAGCAGTACTTC
CASSLGLEREQYF
>TRBJ1-4|TRBV5-1|.|TRBD1
TGCGCCAGCAGCCGGACAGGGGATGGGGAAAAACTGTTTTTT
CASSRTGDGEKLFF
>TRBJ1-5|TRBV5-1|.|.
TGCGCCAGCAGCTTGTCGGGGTATGGGAGCAATCAGCCCCAGCATTTT
CASSLSGYGSNQPQHF
>TRBJ2-1|TRBV14|few|TRBD2
TGTGCCAGCAGCCCTCTGGGGGGGTCCTACAATGAGCAGTTCTTC
CASSPLGGSYNEQFF
>TRBJ2-1|TRBV5-1|.|.
TGCGCCAGCAGCCGGGAGAGGGGGGGCGATCGGGAGCAGTTCTTC
CASSRERGGDREQFF
>TRBJ1-5|TRBV28|few|TRBD1
TGTGCCAGCACGAGGGACAGGGGGCTGGGTCAGCCCCAGCATTTT
CASTRDRGLGQPQHF
>TRBJ1-2|TRBV4-2|.|TRBD1
TGTGCCAGCGGTGGGACAGGCTTAGATGGCTACACCTTC
CASGGTGLDGYTF
>TRBJ1-1|TRBV7-3|few|TRBD1
TGTGCCAGCAGCTACAGGGGAGGGAACACTGAAGCTTTCTTT
CASSYRGGNTEAFF
>TRBJ1-2|TRBV5-1|.|TRBD1
TGCGCCAGCAGCTTGGGGGACAGGGTCTACACCTTC
CASSLGDRVYTF
>TRBJ2-7|TRBV28|once|TRBD1
TGTGCCAGCAGTTTAGTCGGTGTTGGACAGGGGAACGAGCAGTACTTC
CASSLVGVGQGNEQYF
>TRBJ1-2|TRBV9|few|.
TGTGCCAGCAGCGTAGCGGGGGACGGGAACTATGGCTACACCTTC
CASSVAGDGNYGYTF
>TRBJ2-4|TRBV28|.|TRBD1
TGTGCCAGCAGCACGGGACAGTCGGACATTCAGTACTTC
CASSTGQSDIQYF
>TRBJ2-7|TRBV10-3|once|.
TGTGCCATCAGTGAGTCTCGGAGCGGCTTGGAGACCTACGAGCAGTACTTC
CAISESRSGLETYEQYF
>TRBJ2-7|TRBV6-5|.|.
TGTGCCAGCAGTTTGACTGGAGTCTCCTACGAGCAGTACTTC
CASSLTGVSYEQYF
>TRBJ2-3|TRBV5-1|once|.
TGCGCCAGCAGCTTGGACAGGACAGATACGCAGTATTTT
CASSLDRTDTQYF
>TRBJ1-4|TRBV30|once|.
TGTGCCTGGAGTTGGGGTGGGGGGGATGAAAAACTGTTTTTT
CAWSWGGGDEKLFF
>TRBJ2-7|TRBV7-6|.|.
TGTGCCAGCAGCTTAGGGATCTGGGGGCGGCAGAGCGAGCAGTACTTC
CASSLGIWGRQSEQYF
>TRBJ1-1|TRBV5-6|few|.
TGTGCCAGCAGCTTGTCCCAGGAGGGAGCTTTCTTT
CASSLSQEGAFF
>TRBJ2-3|TRBV19|once|TRBD2
TGTGCCAGTAGTATAGAATTAGCGGGGCCCACAGATACGCAGTATTTT
CASSIELAGPTDTQYF